The subject of this entry is one TCR beta chain. Its antigen is not known. This entry is derived from a study of cytomegalovirus exposure and HLA in healthy donors. CDR1 and CDR2 from the germline V gene are SGHRS and YFSETQ. The CDR3 sequence is 13 residues long. The V end was cut by 0 bases, the J end by 5 bases, with 8 bases between. Study observations and caveats: Prediction of most subjects' HLA-A and HLA-B alleles by TCR beta sequences was reportedly accurate. The classifier reportedly diagnosed cytomegalovirus status with high sensitivity and specificity. Some V segments, including TRBV6-2 and TRBV6-3, were excluded as indistinguishable. TCR association rates varied by HLA locus in a later analysis, with DRB1 highest and HLA-C lowest.

PCR involved 60 Vbeta and 13 Jbeta primers. Profiled with immunoSEQ multiplex PCR; TCRdb holds only in-frame clones, not every one. The sample has around 100,000 clones; 65% to 75% are singletons. This clonotype was sampled from a woman aged 35 to 49 in good health and CMV-seropositive. Sequencing was performed on PBMCs. This chain connects TRBV5-1 to TRBJ2-5; D unresolved. In nucleotides, the CDR3 is TGCGCCAGCAGCTTGGTGTCCCTGGAGACCCAGTACTTC. Translating it yields CASSLVSLETQYF.